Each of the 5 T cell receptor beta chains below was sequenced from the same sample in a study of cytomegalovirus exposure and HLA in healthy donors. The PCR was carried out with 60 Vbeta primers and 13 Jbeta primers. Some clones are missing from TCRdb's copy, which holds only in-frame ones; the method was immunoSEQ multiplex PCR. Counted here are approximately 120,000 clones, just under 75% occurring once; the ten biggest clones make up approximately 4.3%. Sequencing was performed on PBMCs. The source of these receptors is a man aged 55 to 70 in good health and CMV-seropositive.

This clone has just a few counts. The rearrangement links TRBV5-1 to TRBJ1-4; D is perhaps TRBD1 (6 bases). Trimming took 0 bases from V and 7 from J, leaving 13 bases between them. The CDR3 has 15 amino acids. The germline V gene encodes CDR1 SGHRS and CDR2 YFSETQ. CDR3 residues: CASSLERRGFEKLFF. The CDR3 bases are TGCGCCAGCAGCTTGGAGCGCAGGGGTTTTGAAAAACTGTTTTTT.

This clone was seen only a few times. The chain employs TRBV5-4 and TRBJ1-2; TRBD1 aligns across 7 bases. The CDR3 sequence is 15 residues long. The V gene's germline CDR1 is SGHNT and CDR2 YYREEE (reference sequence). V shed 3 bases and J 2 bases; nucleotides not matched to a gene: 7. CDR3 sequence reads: CASSSRQGPNYGYTF. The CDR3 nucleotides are TGTGCCAGCAGCTCCCGACAGGGCCCAAACTATGGCTACACCTTC.

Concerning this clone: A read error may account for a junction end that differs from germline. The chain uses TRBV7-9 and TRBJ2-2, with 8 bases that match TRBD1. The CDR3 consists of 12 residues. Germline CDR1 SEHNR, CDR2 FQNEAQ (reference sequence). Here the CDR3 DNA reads TGTGCCGGCAGGGGGCTGTCCGGGGAGCTGTTTTTT. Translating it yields CAGRGLSGELFF.

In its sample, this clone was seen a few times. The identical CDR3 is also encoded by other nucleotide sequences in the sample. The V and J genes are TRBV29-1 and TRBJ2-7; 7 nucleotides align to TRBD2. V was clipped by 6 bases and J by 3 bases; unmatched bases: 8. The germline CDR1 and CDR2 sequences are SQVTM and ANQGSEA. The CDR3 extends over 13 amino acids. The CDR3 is CSVGTGGFYEQYF. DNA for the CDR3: TGCAGCGTCGGGACCGGGGGGTTCTACGAGCAGTACTTC.

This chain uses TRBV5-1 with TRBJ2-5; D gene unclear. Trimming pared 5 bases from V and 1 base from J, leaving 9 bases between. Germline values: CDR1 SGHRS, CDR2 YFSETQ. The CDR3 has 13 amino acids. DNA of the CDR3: TGCGCCAGCAGGATCCAGGCCCAAGAGACCCAGTACTTC. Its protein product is CASRIQAQETQYF. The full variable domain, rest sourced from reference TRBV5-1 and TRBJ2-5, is KAGVTQTPRYLIKTRGQQVTLSCSPISGHRSVSWYQQTPGQGLQFLFEYFSETQRNKGNFPGRFSGRQFSNSRSEMNVSTLELGDSALYLCASRIQAQETQYFGPGTRLLVL.